Following are 25 T cell receptor beta chains from one sample sequenced in a study of synovial regulatory T cells in juvenile arthritis. Repertoires were generated with immunoSEQ multiplex PCR, while TCRdb's copy carries only in-frame clones and drops some. The data show 9,000 to 10,000 clones, and the top ten clones hold around 0.71%. Sequencing was performed on Treg cells from blood. This sample's subset: remaining (HLA-DR-negative) circulating blood Treg cells. All receptors derive from a donor between 2 and 29 years old with juvenile idiopathic arthritis.

The genes are TRBV19 and TRBJ1-6. Germline V gene sequence: CDR1 LNHDA, CDR2 SQIVND (reference sequence). This CDR3 has 16 residues. No coding sequence is recorded. The chain's CDR3 is CASSIPGLGRVSPLHF.

The chain combines TRBV10-3 with TRBJ1-1. The CDR3 is made up of 13 amino acids. The coding DNA is unavailable. Germline V gene data show CDR1 as ENHRY and CDR2 as SYGVKD. The CDR3 protein is CAISDLEHTEAFF.

The genes are TRBV18 and TRBJ2-7. The CDR3 is made up of 12 amino acids. The DNA is unrecorded. The germline gives CDR1 KGHSH, CDR2 LQKENI. CDR3 loop: CASSPGSYEQYF.

Here the CDR3 reads CASSKGQYNEQFF. The V and J genes are TRBV5-1 and TRBJ2-1; TCRdb selects TRBD1, and the lack of DNA leaves this call unchecked. CDR3 length: 13 residues. No DNA appears here. Germline loops: CDR1 SGHRS, CDR2 YFSETQ.

The chain is built from TRBV5-1 and TRBJ2-1. The germline V gene has CDR1 SGHRS and CDR2 YFSETQ. CDR3 length: 13 residues. No coding sequence is recorded. CDR3 protein: CASGESSYNEQFF.

This sequence joins TRBV18 and TRBJ1-4. This CDR3 is built from 11 residues. The DNA is unrecorded. Germline V gene sequence: CDR1 KGHSH, CDR2 LQKENI. CDR3 residues: CASSPERKLFF.

The chain links TRBV4-2 to TRBJ2-1. Germline V gene data show CDR1 as LGHNA and CDR2 as YNFKEQ. The CDR3 is 14 residues long. DNA is not on record. The CDR3 loop reads CASSQEAYGNEQFF.

V usage is TRBV4-1 and J usage is TRBJ2-7; TCRdb's D gene call, TRBD2, goes unchecked for lack of DNA. The CDR3 covers 15 residues. The entry carries no DNA sequence. Per germline, CDR1 MGHRA and CDR2 YSYEKL. This CDR3 is CASSQANSGGYEQYF.

The chain carries TRBV18 and TRBJ1-1; TCRdb calls TRBD1, which cannot be checked without DNA. CDR1 is KGHSH and CDR2 is LQKENI in the germline V gene. The CDR3 has 14 amino acids. DNA is not on record. CDR3 amino acids: CASSPRGLLTEAFF.

The genes are TRBV6-1 and TRBJ2-3. The germline CDR1 and CDR2 sequences are MNHNS and SASEGT. The CDR3 runs to 13 residues. DNA is not recorded here. Here the CDR3 reads CASSVFTPDTQYF.

The chain carries TRBV20-1 and TRBJ1-4. The CDR3 has 10 amino acids. The coding DNA is unavailable. Looked up from germline, CDR1 is DFQATT and CDR2 is SNEGSKA (reference sequence). CDR3 residues: CSALNEKLFF.

The chain has TRBV5-1 and TRBJ2-3; checking the TCRdb D call of TRBD2 is not possible without DNA. CDR1 is SGHRS, CDR2 YFSETQ, per germline. The CDR3 is made up of 14 amino acids. No DNA was logged. The CDR3 loop is CASSLYWGLGTQYF.

The chain is built from TRBV6-6 and TRBJ1-2. The length of the CDR3 is 13 residues. DNA was not recorded. Looked up from germline, CDR1 is MNHNY and CDR2 is SVGAGI (reference sequence). The CDR3 sequence: CASSYSAGGGYTF.

The V gene is TRBV18, the J gene TRBJ1-1. Germline V gene data show CDR1 as KGHSH and CDR2 as LQKENI. The CDR3 is 14 residues long. DNA is not on record. CDR3 amino acids: CASSLSSGDTEAFF.

V gene TRBV19 combines with J gene TRBJ1-1. Germline CDR1 reads LNHDA; CDR2 reads SQIVND (reference sequence). The CDR3 contains 12 residues. Only the protein is available. CDR3 region: CASSSPPLGAFF. The full variable domain, in which reference TRBV19 and TRBJ1-1 provide the parts outside the CDR3, is DGGITQSPKYLFRKEGQNVTLSCEQNLNHDAMYWYRQDPGQGLRLIYYSQIVNDFQKGDIAEGYSVSREKKESFPLTVTSAQKNPTAFYLCASSSPPLGAFFGQGTRLTVV.

This sequence joins TRBV5-6 and TRBJ1-2. The CDR3 length is 15 residues. The DNA sequence is not available. Germline assignment: CDR1 SGHDT and CDR2 YYEEEE. The CDR3 sequence: CASRPRQRSLYGYTF.

The V gene is TRBV6-4, the J gene TRBJ2-3; the D gene TCRdb calls, TRBD2, cannot be checked with no DNA. The germline CDR1 and CDR2 sequences are MRHNA and SNTAGT. The CDR3 is 12 amino acids. No DNA appears here. The CDR3 here is CASSRTSGTLYF.

The chain couples TRBV4-3 to TRBJ1-1; with no DNA, the TCRdb D assignment of TRBD1 cannot be verified. The length of the CDR3 is 16 residues. No DNA is recorded. CDR1 LGHNA and CDR2 YSLEER come from the germline V gene. This CDR3 is CASSQDGRHKNTEAFF.

Here the CDR3 reads CASSLLEHSRRSGNTIYF. J is TRBJ1-3 and V is TRBV5-6. The germline V gene encodes CDR1 SGHDT and CDR2 YYEEEE. The CDR3 covers 18 residues. This entry has no DNA.

J is TRBJ2-7 and V is TRBV7-9. The CDR3 loop spans 13 amino acids. No DNA is listed. Germline loops: CDR1 SEHNR, CDR2 FQNEAQ (reference sequence). This CDR3 reads CASSLRTSYEQYF.

The chain carries TRBV5-1 and TRBJ1-1; TCRdb designates TRBD1, a call that cannot be tested without DNA. The CDR3 covers 14 residues. The DNA is not on file. Germline V gives CDR1 SGHRS, CDR2 YFSETQ. CDR3 amino acids: CASSWRTGNTEAFF. The whole variable domain, filled in from reference TRBV5-1 and TRBJ1-1, reads KAGVTQTPRYLIKTRGQQVTLSCSPISGHRSVSWYQQTPGQGLQFLFEYFSETQRNKGNFPGRFSGRQFSNSRSEMNVSTLELGDSALYLCASSWRTGNTEAFFGQGTRLTVV.

The chain is built from TRBV12-5 and TRBJ1-5; the TCRdb D gene call, TRBD1, has no DNA to confirm it. The CDR3 covers 15 residues. Only the protein is on record. Germline assignment: CDR1 LGHNT and CDR2 FRNRAP. The CDR3 spells CASGTIGQGNQPQHF.

This chain joins TRBV2 and TRBJ2-1; lacking DNA, the TRBD1 call made by TCRdb goes unchecked. The CDR3 has 15 amino acids. Nucleotide data are not available. Germline CDR1 is SNHLY and CDR2 is FYNNEI. CDR3 region: CASSADRGSYNEQFF.

The chain uses TRBV5-5 and TRBJ1-2. The CDR3 runs to 15 residues. The DNA is not on file. The germline V gene has CDR1 SGHKS and CDR2 YYEKEE (reference sequence). The CDR3 here is CASSIRGAAIYGYTF. Looking up the rest from reference TRBV5-5 and TRBJ1-2 gives the full variable domain: DAGVTQSPTHLIKTRGQQVTLRCSPISGHKSVSWYQQVLGQGPQFIFQYYEKEERGRGNFPDRFSARQFPNYSSELNVNALLLGDSALYLCASSIRGAAIYGYTFGSGTRLTVV.

The rearrangement links TRBV10-3 to TRBJ1-5; the D call from TCRdb, TRBD1, cannot be confirmed without DNA. Germline V gene sequence: CDR1 ENHRY, CDR2 SYGVKD. The CDR3 consists of 16 residues. DNA is not on record. The CDR3 loop reads CAISARQGLINQPQHF.